Listed here are 30 T cell receptor beta chains from one sample, sequenced in a study of blood T cells in healthy people across ages. The second PCR ran about 7 to 12 cycles with a sample-barcoded 5' primer and J-beta primers. TCRdb independently ran MiXCR on the 5' RACE reads; one entry per CDR3 protein. The table records around 790,000 distinct CDR3 sequences, 40% to 50% of them present only once. The sequenced sample was blood. Every receptor here comes from a man in his sixties in good health.

The chain recombines TRBV7-2 with TRBJ2-5; D is undetermined. This CDR3 comprises 16 residues. Germline V lookup: CDR1 SGHTA, CDR2 FQGNSA. V dropped 1 base and J dropped 5 bases, with 17 bases sitting between them. Here the CDR3 DNA reads TGTGCCAGCAGCTTAGGTTTTGCTTTTTCCACGGAGACCCAGTACTTC. Its protein product is CASSLGFAFSTETQYF.

The J gene is TRBJ2-2, the V gene TRBV4-3; TRBD1 aligns across 7 bases. Germline V gives CDR1 LGHNA, CDR2 YSLEER. The CDR3 consists of 16 residues. As DNA, the CDR3 is TGCGCAGACCCGGTCCCCCGAGACAGGGTGTCCGGGGAGCTGTTTTTT. It codes for CADPVPRDRVSGELFF.

This clonotype was picked up one time. The chain joins TRBV10-3 to TRBJ2-4; D is uncertain. Matching the DNA end better, TRBJ2-7 makes the J call doubtful. CDR3 length: 13 residues. Germline V gene lookup returns CDR1 ENHRY and CDR2 SYGVKD. CDR3 loop: CAIASDPSYEQYF. DNA of the CDR3: TGTGCCATTGCGTCAGACCCCTCCTACGAGCAGTACTTC.

This clonotype was detected a few times. The chain couples TRBV10-3 to TRBJ1-2, with 7 bases aligning to TRBD1. CDR3 size: 16 residues. The V gene's germline CDR1 is ENHRY and CDR2 SYGVKD. The trim removed 3 bases at V and 0 bases at J, leaving 7 bases unmatched. CDR3 amino acids: CAISDLRQGSNYGYTF. The CDR3, as DNA: TGTGCCATCAGTGACTTGAGACAGGGATCTAACTATGGCTACACCTTC.

This chain uses TRBV7-2 with TRBJ2-1, with D unclear. The CDR3 is 15 residues long. CDR1 is SGHTA and CDR2 is FQGNSA in the germline V gene. V was cut by 1 base and J by 0 bases, with 7 bases left in between. CDR3 in DNA: TGTGCCAGCAGCTTAGGGCCGGCCTCCTACAATGAGCAGTTCTTC. It codes for CASSLGPASYNEQFF.

This clonotype came up once. The chain couples TRBV9 to TRBJ2-2; D call uncertain. The CDR3 is made up of 12 amino acids. The germline CDR1 and CDR2 sequences are SGDLS and YYNGEE. Trimming removed 7 bases at V and 1 base at J, with 5 bases between. CDR3 bases: TGTGCCAGCGGAATGAACACCGGGGAGCTGTTTTTT. As protein: CASGMNTGELFF.

The chain couples TRBV3-1 to TRBJ1-6; D call uncertain. The ends were cut back, 1 base at V and 8 bases at J, with 3 bases in the middle. The CDR3 is 12 residues long. Per the germline V gene, CDR1 is LGHDT and CDR2 is YNNKEL (reference sequence). The DNA of the CDR3 is TGTGCCAGCAGCCAAGGGGATTCACCCCTCCACTTT. Its protein is CASSQGDSPLHF. Based on the CDR3 plus reference TRBV3-1 and TRBJ1-6, the full variable domain is DTAVSQTPKYLVTQMGNDKSIKCEQNLGHDTMYWYKQDSKKFLKIMFSYNNKELIINETVPNRFSPKSPDKAHLNLHINSLELGDSAVYFCASSQGDSPLHFGNGTRLTVT.

The CDR3 sequence: CASSPALATSDTQYF. For the CDR3, the DNA is TGTGCCAGCTCACCGGCACTAGCGACCTCAGATACGCAGTATTTT. The rearrangement links TRBV18 to TRBJ2-3; 7 bases align to TRBD2. Germline lookup yields CDR1 KGHSH and CDR2 LQKENI. With 3 bases clipped from V and 4 bases from J, the junction kept 7 bases outside the gene matches. The CDR3 consists of 15 residues.

V gene TRBV7-2 combines with J gene TRBJ1-2; unclear D gene. Germline CDR1 is SGHTA and CDR2 is FQGNSA. Trimming removed 5 bases at V and 3 bases at J, with 10 bases between. This CDR3 spans 13 amino acids. CDR3 amino acids: CASSPQMDYGYTF. The DNA for the CDR3 is TGTGCCAGCAGCCCCCAGATGGACTATGGCTACACCTTC.

This clonotype was seen a single time. The chain carries TRBV20-1 and TRBJ2-7, with 8 positions matching TRBD1. The V segment lost 7 bases and the J segment 3 bases; nucleotides outside the gene matches: 11. Germline V gene sequence: CDR1 DFQATT, CDR2 SNEGSKA (reference sequence). The CDR3 has 14 amino acids. CDR3: CSVSRDRQNYEQYF. The CDR3 coding sequence is TGCAGTGTCTCCCGGGACAGGCAAAACTACGAGCAGTACTTC.

Details on this clonotype: A read error may be the cause here, since a much bigger clone is one base away. V and J are TRBV18 and TRBJ1-2; D not certain. CDR3 length equals 16 residues. CDR1 is KGHSH and CDR2 is LQKENI in the germline V gene. The DNA for the CDR3 is TGTGCCAGCTCACCAACTGTACATGTCTCCTTCTATGGCCACACCTTC. It yields the protein CASSPTVHVSFYGHTF.

This clonotype was recorded a few times. V and J are TRBV6-1 and TRBJ2-7, with D possibly matching TRBD2 (5 bases). There are 15 residues in the CDR3. V lost 4 bases and J 0 bases, leaving 13 bases between the germline ends. The germline CDR1 and CDR2 sequences are MNHNS and SASEGT. The CDR3 DNA follows: TGTGCCAGCAGTGTCGCAACCACTAGCTCCTACGAGCAGTACTTC. This translates into CASSVATTSSYEQYF.

The V and J genes are TRBV5-1 and TRBJ1-2; 7 bases line up with TRBD1. The CDR3 runs 16 residues. From germline, CDR1 is SGHRS and CDR2 YFSETQ. After removal of 0 bases from V and 7 bases from J, the junction contained 12 bases not matched to a gene. CDR3 in DNA: TGCGCCAGCAGCTTGGAGCAGGGGGGAAGGTTGGCTGGCTACACCTTC. This translates into CASSLEQGGRLAGYTF. Complete variable domain (other parts from reference TRBV5-1 and TRBJ1-2): KAGVTQTPRYLIKTRGQQVTLSCSPISGHRSVSWYQQTPGQGLQFLFEYFSETQRNKGNFPGRFSGRQFSNSRSEMNVSTLELGDSALYLCASSLEQGGRLAGYTFGSGTRLTVV.

This sequence joins TRBV20-1 and TRBJ2-3; TRBD1 agrees at 8 bases. This CDR3 is 14 amino acids long. The germline V gene has CDR1 DFQATT and CDR2 SNEGSKA (reference sequence). V gave up 5 bases and J gave up 5 bases; unmatched junction bases: 9. The DNA of the CDR3 is TGCAGTGCTCAGGCGCAGGGGGCGATAGATACGCAGTATTTT. The encoded protein is CSAQAQGAIDTQYF.

The rearrangement joins TRBV9 to TRBJ2-7, with 8 bases that match TRBD1. The J call may be mistaken, given a closer DNA end match to TRBJ2-5. The CDR3 loop spans 14 amino acids. Germline V CDR1 and CDR2: SGDLS, YYNGEE. CDR3 coding DNA: TGTGCCAGCAGCGCAGACAGGGGATGGGAGACCCAGTACTTC. It encodes CASSADRGWETQYF.

This clonotype was picked up a small number of times. This may stem from a read error, because a much larger clone lies one nucleotide away. V usage is TRBV27 and J usage is TRBJ2-7; the D is unclear. CDR1 is MNHEY and CDR2 is SMNVEV in the germline V gene (reference sequence). The length of the CDR3 is 16 residues. V shed 7 bases and J shed 5 bases, with 24 bases lying between them. The CDR3 region is CASKFSARISGNEQYF. As DNA, the CDR3 is TGTGCCAGCAAGTTTTCCGCCAGAATTTCGGGTAACGAGCAGTACTTC.

This chain links TRBV19 with TRBJ2-6; a weak D match, TRBD1 (5 bases). V was cut by 5 bases and J by 11 bases, with 19 bases left in between. In germline, CDR1 is LNHDA, CDR2 SQIVND (reference sequence). The CDR3 has 15 residues. As DNA, the CDR3 is TGTGCCAGTAGTCCCTACAACCAGGGTGTTGACGTCCTGACTTTC. This gives the protein CASSPYNQGVDVLTF.

The CDR3 loop is CASSTLLDSTGELFF. The CDR3 DNA is TGCGCCAGCAGCACACTACTAGATTCCACCGGGGAGCTGTTTTTT. This chain joins TRBV5-1 and TRBJ2-2, with D possibly matching TRBD2 (5 bases). The V and J ends lost 4 bases and 4 bases respectively, with 14 bases between them. In germline, CDR1 is SGHRS, CDR2 YFSETQ. There are 15 residues in the CDR3.

V and J are TRBV30 and TRBJ2-7, with TRBD1 as a possible D gene (5 bases). Germline V gives CDR1 GTSNPN, CDR2 SVGIG (reference sequence). CDR3 length: 12 residues. Trimming left V 4 bases short and J 2 bases short, with 9 bases between. The CDR3 sequence is CAWTTGTYEQYF. CDR3 bases: TGTGCCTGGACAACAGGCACCTACGAGCAGTACTTC.

This clonotype has a count of ten or more. This chain links TRBV27 with TRBJ2-1; D gene unclear. This CDR3 is 16 amino acids long. V lost 6 bases and J 0 bases, leaving 15 bases between the germline ends. Germline lookup yields CDR1 MNHEY and CDR2 SMNVEV (reference sequence). The CDR3 coding sequence is TGTGCCAGCAGATCGCCCCATTCTAGCTCCTACAATGAGCAGTTCTTC. Translation gives CASRSPHSSSYNEQFF.

The chain employs TRBV20-1 and TRBJ2-1, with D perhaps TRBD2 (6 bases). Per germline, CDR1 DFQATT and CDR2 SNEGSKA (reference sequence). This CDR3 spans 15 amino acids. V lost 3 bases, J lost 2 bases, and 14 bases lay in between. Here the CDR3 DNA reads TGCAGTGCTAGGGATGGGGGACTGCCCTACAATGAGCAGTTCTTC. Translating it yields CSARDGGLPYNEQFF.

V is TRBV12-3 or TRBV12-4 and J is TRBJ1-1; D is perhaps TRBD1 (6 bases). V shed 6 bases and J shed 6 bases, with 23 bases lying between them. The CDR3 is 16 residues long. DNA of the CDR3: TGTGCCAGCAGCCCTCGGGGGCCCGGGGGTGCCGCTGAAGCTTTCTTT. Its protein is CASSPRGPGGAAEAFF.

This clonotype was detected only a few times. The rearrangement joins TRBV5-1 to TRBJ1-4; D remains unclear. V gave up 2 bases and J gave up 0 bases, with 5 bases separating them. The V gene's germline CDR1 is SGHRS and CDR2 YFSETQ. This CDR3 spans 14 amino acids. CDR3 sequence reads: CASSLKATNEKLFF. The CDR3 region has the DNA TGCGCCAGCAGCTTAAAGGCAACTAATGAAAAACTGTTTTTT.

This clonotype was observed a handful of times. The V and J genes are TRBV25-1 and TRBJ1-4; 9 bases match TRBD1. V shed 5 bases and J 4 bases; nucleotides not matched to a gene: 5. Germline V lookup: CDR1 MGHDK, CDR2 SYGVNS. This CDR3 region has 15 residues. CDR3 sequence reads: CASSRRDRVNEKLFF. As DNA, the CDR3 is TGTGCCAGCAGTCGCCGGGACAGGGTTAATGAAAAACTGTTTTTT.

The chain carries TRBV28 and TRBJ2-5; D possibly matches TRBD1 or TRBD2 (5 bases each). The DNA end is a closer match to TRBJ2-7, so the J assignment may be wrong. The CDR3 totals 11 residues. Germline V CDR1 and CDR2: MDHEN, SYDVKM. CDR3 coding DNA: TGTGCCAGCAGGGGGGTGGGCGAGCAGTACTTC. Translation gives CASRGVGEQYF.

The rearrangement uses TRBV18 and TRBJ2-1, with D perhaps TRBD1 or TRBD2 (5 bases each). The germline V gene has CDR1 KGHSH and CDR2 LQKENI. V lost 2 bases and J lost 7, with 15 bases in between. This CDR3 has 15 amino acids. This chain's CDR3 is CASSPSGRMLNEQFF. The CDR3 DNA follows: TGTGCCAGCTCACCATCGGGACGTATGCTTAATGAGCAGTTCTTC.

The chain combines TRBV10-3 with TRBJ2-3, with D perhaps given as TRBD1 or TRBD2 (5 bases each). Germline CDR1 and CDR2: ENHRY and SYGVKD. This CDR3 comprises 15 residues. Trimming stripped 2 bases from V and 0 bases from J, with 9 bases between. This chain's CDR3 is CAISEEGPSTDTQYF. As DNA, the CDR3 is TGTGCCATCAGTGAGGAGGGACCTAGCACAGATACGCAGTATTTT.

This clonotype was counted between two and nine times. J is TRBJ2-7 and V is TRBV6-2 or TRBV6-3; no clear D. The V gene lost 10 bases and the J gene lost 0 bases, with 16 bases spanning the gap. The germline V gene encodes CDR1 MNHEY and CDR2 SVGEGT. This CDR3 region has 14 residues. DNA of the CDR3: TGTGCCACCCATGACGTGCCGAGCTCCTACGAGCAGTACTTC. Protein: CATHDVPSSYEQYF.

The chain employs TRBV7-2 and TRBJ2-5; TRBD2 might be the D (5 bases). This CDR3 region has 15 residues. V shed 2 bases and J shed 1 base, with 11 bases lying between them. From germline, CDR1 is SGHTA and CDR2 FQGNSA. The CDR3 protein is CASSLKRAPQETQYF. The CDR3 nucleotides are TGTGCCAGCAGCTTAAAGAGGGCCCCCCAAGAGACCCAGTACTTC.

As for this clonotype: The junction does not match germline at one end; this may be a read error. The chain couples TRBV7-7 to TRBJ2-6; TRBD1 matches 8 bases. The CDR3 is 16 residues long. Germline assignment: CDR1 SSHAT and CDR2 FNYEAQ (reference sequence). As DNA, the CDR3 is TGTGCTAGCAGCCGAGCAGGGGGCGCCGGGGCCAACGTCCTGACTTTC. Encoded protein: CASSRAGGAGANVLTF.